The 18 T cell receptor beta chains presented below share a single source sample, sequenced in a study of post-analysis software for immune sequencing data (dated by TCRdb to between 2014 and 2016). What the research found in general, with its limitations: Significantly higher frequencies in patients than in controls were found for roughly 5 TRBV segments, including TRBV5-6, TRBV5-1 and TRBV20-1.

The library was generated by PCR. Sequenced on an Illumina HiSeq 2500. To reduce PCR and sequencing biases, unique molecular identifiers were built into the TCR beta cDNA libraries. TCRdb reprocessing: public reads trimmed at Q25 with fastp, clones called with MiXCR, in-frame beta chains kept. Identical CDR3 proteins give one entry, which carries the most common genes and DNA. Present in this sample are approximately 350,000 distinct CDR3 sequences, around 33% of which were seen just once. Around 15% of the sample goes to the ten largest clones. What these receptors recognize is not known. The sequencing sample was made of blood. These receptors were taken from a girl between 5 and 17 years old with multiple sclerosis.

The chain joins TRBV6-2 or TRBV6-3 to TRBJ2-3, with D maybe TRBD2 (6 bases). CDR3 length equals 16 residues. V was clipped by 3 bases and J by 2 bases, with 15 bases between them. Germline assignment: CDR1 MNHEY and CDR2 SVGEGT. The CDR3 sequence is CASSYGGGTSTDTQYF. As DNA, the CDR3 is TGTGCCAGCAGTTATGGTGGGGGGACTTCCACAGATACGCAGTATTTT.

The J gene is TRBJ1-1, the V gene TRBV14; no clear D gene. The CDR3 is 13 residues long. V was clipped by 0 bases and J by 5 bases, with 7 bases between them. CDR1 SGHDN and CDR2 FVKESK come from the germline V gene. Written as DNA, the CDR3 is TGTGCCAGCAGCCAAGATATAAGGACTGAAGCTTTCTTT. Its protein is CASSQDIRTEAFF.

The chain carries TRBV5-1 and TRBJ2-1; 11 nucleotides line up with TRBD1. With 4 bases clipped from V and 8 bases from J, the junction kept 5 bases outside the gene matches. CDR1 SGHRS and CDR2 YFSETQ come from the germline V gene. CDR3 size: 14 residues. The CDR3 loop reads CASSQDRGPYEQFF. CDR3 DNA: TGCGCCAGCAGCCAGGACAGGGGGCCGTATGAGCAGTTCTTC. The variable domain in full, with the rest retrieved from reference TRBV5-1 and TRBJ2-1, is KAGVTQTPRYLIKTRGQQVTLSCSPISGHRSVSWYQQTPGQGLQFLFEYFSETQRNKGNFPGRFSGRQFSNSRSEMNVSTLELGDSALYLCASSQDRGPYEQFFGPGTRLTVL.

The genes are TRBV18 and TRBJ1-1; D call uncertain. Germline CDR1 is KGHSH and CDR2 is LQKENI. The CDR3 is 15 residues long. The ends were cut back, 2 bases at V and 6 bases at J, with 16 bases in the middle. The CDR3 sequence is CASSPLGRQRAEAFF. CDR3 coding DNA: TGTGCCAGCTCACCATTGGGCAGGCAAAGGGCTGAAGCTTTCTTT. Full variable domain (rest looked up from reference TRBV18 and TRBJ1-1): NAGVMQNPRHLVRRRGQEARLRCSPMKGHSHVYWYRQLPEEGLKFMVYLQKENIIDESGMPKERFSAEFPKEGPSILRIQQVVRGDSAAYFCASSPLGRQRAEAFFGQGTRLTVV.

The V and J genes are TRBV20-1 and TRBJ1-2; 9 bases agree with TRBD1. In germline, CDR1 is DFQATT, CDR2 SNEGSKA (reference sequence). V lost 6 bases and J lost 3; bases outside the gene matches: 11. The CDR3 is made up of 15 amino acids. The DNA for the CDR3 is TGCAGTGCCAAAAACCAGGGACAGGGAGACTATGGCTACACCTTC. Translated: CSAKNQGQGDYGYTF.

The rearrangement uses TRBV12-3 or TRBV12-4 and TRBJ1-1; D gene uncertain. V was clipped by 6 bases and J by 3 bases, with 8 bases between them. The CDR3 length is 12 residues. As DNA, the CDR3 is TGTGCCAGCAGACCCCGGGACACTGAAGCTTTCTTT. Its protein product is CASRPRDTEAFF.

The chain is built from TRBV20-1 and TRBJ2-1, with D maybe TRBD2 (6 bases). Looked up from germline, CDR1 is DFQATT and CDR2 is SNEGSKA (reference sequence). The CDR3 covers 13 residues. Here the CDR3 DNA reads TGCAGCGGAAAGACTAGCTCCTACAATGAGCAGTTCTTC. Amino acid sequence: CSGKTSSYNEQFF.

This clonotype turned up a few times. This rearrangement joins TRBV6-5 to TRBJ2-7; tentatively, D is TRBD2 (5 bases). The CDR3 is 14 residues long. Germline lookup yields CDR1 MNHEY and CDR2 SVGAGI. Trimming stripped 7 bases from V and 2 bases from J, with 15 bases between. This chain's CDR3 is CASTRDIGTYEQYF. The CDR3 nucleotides are TGTGCCAGCACCCGGGATATAGGCACCTACGAGCAGTACTTC.

The gene calls are TRBV14 and TRBJ2-3; the D gene is possibly TRBD1 (6 bases). Per the germline V gene, CDR1 is SGHDN and CDR2 is FVKESK. Between the trimmed V and J ends, which lost 8 bases and 1 base, there was a span of 10 bases. This CDR3 is 13 amino acids long. In DNA form, the CDR3 reads TGTGCCAGCCTTGGGGGCTGCACAGATACGCAGTATTTT. This encodes CASLGGCTDTQYF.

This clonotype was detected only a few times. V is TRBV19 and J is TRBJ2-1, with D possibly being TRBD2 (7 bases). Per the germline V gene, CDR1 is LNHDA and CDR2 is SQIVND (reference sequence). The CDR3 extends over 18 amino acids. V lost 7 bases and J 4 bases, leaving 26 bases between the germline ends. Written as DNA, the CDR3 is TGTGCCAGTAAGGGAGCAAGGAGGGGGGGCCGAGGGTACAATGAGCAGTTCTTC. Its translation: CASKGARRGGRGYNEQFF. Filled out from reference TRBV19 and TRBJ2-1, the complete variable domain reads DGGITQSPKYLFRKEGQNVTLSCEQNLNHDAMYWYRQDPGQGLRLIYYSQIVNDFQKGDIAEGYSVSREKKESFPLTVTSAQKNPTAFYLCASKGARRGGRGYNEQFFGPGTRLTVL.

This sequence joins TRBV27 and TRBJ2-3; D not resolved. The CDR3 contains 13 residues. V was trimmed by 8 bases and J by 0 bases, leaving 9 bases between them. Germline-derived CDR1 and CDR2 are MNHEY and SMNVEV (reference sequence). CDR3 in DNA: TGTGCCAGCCGGCAGTTTAGCACAGATACGCAGTATTTT. It translates to CASRQFSTDTQYF.

J is TRBJ1-1 and V is TRBV29-1; tentatively, D is TRBD1 (6 bases). V was trimmed by 4 bases and J by 4 bases, leaving 13 bases between them. Germline V lookup: CDR1 SQVTM, CDR2 ANQGSEA. There are 13 residues in the CDR3. This CDR3 reads CSVVRGGVTEAFF. The CDR3 region has the DNA TGCAGCGTTGTGAGGGGGGGCGTCACTGAAGCTTTCTTT.

This clonotype appeared a few times. The gene calls are TRBV7-9 and TRBJ1-2; maybe TRBD1 (5 bases). The germline V gene has CDR1 SEHNR and CDR2 FQNEAQ (reference sequence). The CDR3 sequence is 15 residues long. V lost 3 bases to trimming and J lost 6 bases, with 17 bases between them. The CDR3 sequence is CASSLGVGGADGYTF. The CDR3 DNA sequence: TGTGCCAGCAGCTTGGGTGTAGGAGGGGCCGATGGCTACACCTTC.

This clonotype turned up a few times. The CDR3 here is CASSQKGWSVETQYF. CDR3 nucleotides: TGTGCCAGCAGCCAGAAAGGATGGTCCGTAGAGACCCAGTACTTC. V gene TRBV7-2 combines with J gene TRBJ2-5, with no clear D. CDR1 and CDR2 from the germline V gene are SGHTA and FQGNSA. V was trimmed by 5 bases and J by 4 bases, leaving 17 bases between them. CDR3 length: 15 amino acids.

The chain recombines TRBV12-3 or TRBV12-4 with TRBJ2-3; D is perhaps TRBD2 (5 bases). V was shortened by 6 bases and J by 13 bases, with 17 bases between the two germline ends. The CDR3 has 12 amino acids. CDR3 loop: CASRLGEGKEYF. DNA of the CDR3: TGTGCCAGCAGACTGGGAGAAGGAAAGGAGTATTTT.

J is TRBJ1-2 and V is TRBV20-1; D gene uncertain. The CDR3 contains 14 residues. The V gene lost 5 bases and the J gene lost 6 bases, with 19 bases spanning the gap. CDR1 DFQATT and CDR2 SNEGSKA come from the germline V gene (reference sequence). CDR3: CSADPPGLSDGYTF. The CDR3, as DNA: TGCAGTGCTGACCCCCCGGGCCTTAGCGATGGCTACACCTTC.

This clonotype was counted between two and nine times. V and J are TRBV6-5 and TRBJ2-1; 7 nucleotides align to TRBD2. V shed 0 bases and J 15 bases; nucleotides not matched to a gene: 8. This CDR3 contains 13 residues. The V gene's germline CDR1 is MNHEY and CDR2 SVGAGI. In DNA, the CDR3 is TGTGCCAGCAGTTACTCAATGGGGACTATCTGGTTCTTC. It yields the protein CASSYSMGTIWFF.

This clonotype was detected a few times. The chain combines TRBV20-1 with TRBJ2-3, with D hard to call. Deletions cut 2 bases from V and 0 bases from J, with 9 bases between. Germline CDR1 DFQATT, CDR2 SNEGSKA (reference sequence). CDR3 length: 14 residues. CDR3: CSARSDGSTDTQYF. The CDR3 DNA reads TGCAGTGCTAGAAGTGACGGCAGCACAGATACGCAGTATTTT.